These 9 T cell receptor beta chains came from one sample sequenced in a study of CXCR3-negative and CXCR3-positive naive CD8 T cells. Findings and limits, study-wide: Compared with CXCR3-negative naive cells, CXCR3-positive naive cells showed more hydrophobic TRB CDR3s.

Preparation of TRB cDNA libraries relied on 5' RACE carrying UMI labels. TCRdb reprocessed the 5' RACE reads and reports one entry per CDR3 protein, with no DNA. Seen in this sample are around 88,000 distinct CDR3 sequences; the ten most common clones hold less than 1.1%. These TCRs are of unknown antigen specificity. Material: naive CXCR3+ CD8+ T cells from blood. Subset given: CD45RO-CCR7+CD27+CD95- naive CD8+ T cells expressing CXCR3 (TNR3+). All receptors derive from a human donor in good health. Some clones in this sample may be carry-over from other donors' samples.

The V call is TRBV9, the J call TRBJ1-2. In germline, CDR1 is SGDLS, CDR2 YYNGEE. The CDR3 is 15 amino acids. The CDR3 region is CARSVGGTVVYGYTF. Full variable domain (missing parts from reference TRBV9 and TRBJ1-2): DSGVTQTPKHLITATGQRVTLRCSPRSGDLSVYWYQQSLDQGLQFLIQYYNGEERAKGNILERFSAQQFPDLHSELNLSSLELGDSALYFCARSVGGTVVYGYTFGSGTRLTVV.

This chain links TRBV7-2 with TRBJ2-7; TCRdb proposes TRBD1, but this gene call is untestable without DNA. Germline V lookup: CDR1 SGHTA, CDR2 FQGNSA. The CDR3 sequence is 18 residues long. Here the CDR3 reads CASSSLRNRGVDSYEQYF.

This chain connects TRBV5-6 to TRBJ1-6. The CDR3 loop spans 12 amino acids. CDR1 and CDR2 (germline): SGHDT, YYEEEE. The CDR3 reads CARPTRNSPLHF.

This chain uses TRBV27 with TRBJ2-2; absent DNA, TCRdb's TRBD1 call cannot be checked. The germline V gene has CDR1 MNHEY and CDR2 SMNVEV (reference sequence). This CDR3 is 15 amino acids long. This chain's CDR3 is CASSLYRGEIGELFF.

V usage is TRBV18 and J usage is TRBJ1-1; the TCRdb call, TRBD1, lacks DNA for checking. Germline V CDR1 and CDR2: KGHSH, LQKENI. CDR3 length equals 18 residues. The CDR3 sequence: CASSPRIGGEYLGTEAFF.

This chain links TRBV5-1 with TRBJ1-1. Germline CDR1 reads SGHRS; CDR2 reads YFSETQ. The CDR3 contains 13 residues. CDR3 protein: CASSPTIRTEAFF.

The chain combines TRBV20-1 with TRBJ2-3; TCRdb's D gene call, TRBD2, goes unchecked for lack of DNA. The length of the CDR3 is 15 residues. Per the germline V gene, CDR1 is DFQATT and CDR2 is SNEGSKA (reference sequence). The CDR3 is CSAVASAGGPDTQYF.

This chain joins TRBV6-2 or TRBV6-3 and TRBJ2-4; TCRdb picks TRBD2, but there is no DNA to check that call. Germline lookup yields CDR1 MNHEY and CDR2 SVGEGT. The CDR3 contains 14 residues. The CDR3 here is CASSYRRDLNIQYF.

The chain carries TRBV29-1 and TRBJ1-1; no DNA is available, so the TRBD1 call from TCRdb remains unchecked. Germline CDR1 and CDR2: SQVTM and ANQGSEA. The CDR3 is 14 amino acids. CDR3 residues: CSVEWSPGGTEAFF.